These T cell receptor beta chains were read from a single sample in a study of post-analysis software for immune sequencing data. TCRdb called the PCR reads again in MiXCR, with one record for every CDR3 protein. Of approximately 730,000 distinct CDR3 sequences listed, roughly 29% are singletons. Sample: blood. The source is a girl under 18 with multiple sclerosis. The CDR3 runs from the conserved cysteine through the conserved F or W. D genes are given only for firm matches. The size of a clone is reported for some rows only, either as once, few or many, or as a class for expanded clones.

len | d_gene | j_gene | abundance | v_gene | CDR3aa | CDR3nt
15 | . | TRBJ1-1 | . | TRBV6-5 | CASSPQDGVWFGAFF | TGTGCCAGCAGCCCGCAGGACGGCGTATGGTTCGGAGCTTTCTTT
14 | . | TRBJ2-4 | . | TRBV7-9 | CASSPPAGKNIQYF | TGTGCCAGCAGCCCACCGGCGGGAAAAAACATTCAGTACTTC
13 | TRBD1 | TRBJ2-5 | once | TRBV19 | CASQGQLQETQYF | TGTGCCAGCCAGGGACAGCTCCAAGAGACCCAGTACTTC
14 | TRBD2 | TRBJ2-7 | once | TRBV6-5 | CASRAGTRDDEQYF | TGTGCCAGCAGGGCCGGGACTAGGGACGACGAGCAGTACTTC
13 | TRBD1 | TRBJ2-7 | many | TRBV7-9 | CASSRGDSYEQYF | TGTGCCAGCAGCAGAGGGGACAGCTACGAGCAGTACTTC
16 | . | TRBJ2-1 | few | TRBV7-9 | CASSPWGSHQDNEQFF | TGTGCCAGCAGCCCCTGGGGATCCCACCAGGACAATGAGCAGTTCTTC
15 | TRBD2 | TRBJ2-3 | . | TRBV7-2 | CASRSGGTYTDTQYF | TGTGCCAGCAGATCGGGAGGGACATACACAGATACGCAGTATTTT
17 | TRBD2 | TRBJ2-3 | few | TRBV27 | CASSFLLAGVGTDTQYF | TGTGCCAGCAGTTTTCTACTAGCGGGAGTAGGCACAGATACGCAGTATTTT
15 | TRBD2 | TRBJ2-1 | . | TRBV10-2 | CASSEASGGRNEQFF | TGCGCCAGCAGTGAGGCTAGCGGGGGTCGAAATGAGCAGTTCTTC
15 | . | TRBJ1-6 | . | TRBV28 | CASSSGTPRNSPLHF | TGTGCCAGCAGCTCCGGGACACCAAGGAATTCACCCCTCCACTTT
14 | . | TRBJ2-7 | many | TRBV7-9 | CASSLAFPGDEQYF | TGTGCCAGCAGCTTAGCGTTCCCTGGTGACGAGCAGTACTTC
12 | . | TRBJ1-2 | few | TRBV29-1 | CSVYGWSYGYTF | TGCAGCGTGTACGGATGGAGCTATGGCTACACCTTC
13 | TRBD1 | TRBJ2-7 | few | TRBV6-1 | CASSQDRGLEQYF | TGTGCCAGCTCTCAGGACAGGGGGCTCGAGCAGTACTTC
15 | . | TRBJ1-3 | . | TRBV5-1 | CASSLVWGSGNTIYF | TGCGCCAGCAGCTTGGTCTGGGGCTCTGGAAACACCATATATTTT
18 | TRBD2 | TRBJ2-1 | . | TRBV7-2 | CASSRLAPKTYSYNEQFF | TGTGCCAGCAGCCGACTAGCGCCTAAAACTTACTCCTACAATGAGCAGTTCTTC
14 | . | TRBJ2-1 | . | TRBV7-2 | CASSLALVRNEQFF | TGTGCCAGCAGCTTAGCGCTTGTCCGGAATGAGCAGTTCTTC
13 | . | TRBJ2-3 | few | TRBV29-1 | CSVLEGGTGEEYF | TGCAGCGTTCTCGAGGGGGGGACAGGTGAGGAGTATTTT
15 | . | TRBJ2-5 | . | TRBV27 | CASSPAPAWQETQYF | TGTGCCAGCAGTCCCGCCCCGGCTTGGCAAGAGACCCAGTACTTC
15 | TRBD2 | TRBJ2-7 | few | TRBV6-6 | CASSYLGGSSYEQYF | TGTGCCAGCAGTTATCTCGGCGGGAGCTCCTACGAGCAGTACTTC
18 | . | TRBJ1-2 | many | TRBV9 | CASSVLLRGADSTGGYTF | TGTGCCAGCAGCGTCTTGCTAAGAGGAGCGGACTCCACGGGCGGCTACACCTTC
15 | . | TRBJ2-3 | few | TRBV6-1 | CASSGDGVPSDTQYF | TGTGCCAGCAGTGGGGACGGAGTACCGAGCGATACGCAGTATTTT
14 | . | TRBJ1-1 | . | TRBV12-5 | CASAPGPRDTEAFF | TGTGCTAGTGCCCCGGGACCGCGAGACACTGAAGCTTTCTTT
16 | . | TRBJ2-5 | . | TRBV28 | CASSFPDTWPKETQYF | TGTGCCAGCAGTTTTCCTGACACATGGCCGAAAGAGACCCAGTACTTC
16 | . | TRBJ2-1 | few | TRBV7-2 | CASSPLDSRPYNEQFF | TGTGCCAGCAGCCCCCTGGACAGCCGCCCTTACAATGAGCAGTTCTTC
16 | . | TRBJ1-4 | once | TRBV7-9 | CASSLGPLGANEKLFF | TGTGCCAGCAGCCTGGGACCACTTGGAGCTAATGAAAAACTGTTTTTT
16 | . | TRBJ2-5 | many | TRBV4-2 | CASSQGIGEEQETQYF | TGTGCCAGCAGCCAGGGTATAGGAGAAGAGCAAGAGACCCAGTACTTC
12 | . | TRBJ2-3 | many | TRBV7-9 | CASSFIPDTQYF | TGTGCCAGCAGCTTCATTCCGGATACGCAGTATTTT
15 | TRBD2 | TRBJ2-1 | . | TRBV6-5 | CASSPRLAGAYEQFF | TGTGCCAGCAGCCCACGACTAGCGGGAGCATATGAGCAGTTCTTC
15 | . | TRBJ2-1 | . | TRBV4-1 | CASSQDRALPNEQFF | TGCGCCAGCAGCCAAGATCGGGCCTTGCCTAATGAGCAGTTCTTC
13 | . | TRBJ2-3 | . | TRBV5-1 | CASSYPATDTQYF | TGCGCCAGCAGCTATCCAGCCACAGATACGCAGTATTTT
14 | TRBD2 | TRBJ2-5 | . | TRBV28 | CASSPLAGVDEQYF | TGTGCCAGCAGCCCACTAGCGGGAGTCGATGAGCAGTACTTC
14 | . | TRBJ1-2 | . | TRBV11-2 | CASSLYQRAYGYTF | TGTGCCAGCAGCTTATACCAGCGGGCCTATGGCTACACCTTC
14 | . | TRBJ1-2 | . | TRBV29-1 | CSVEELGGNYGYTF | TGCAGCGTTGAAGAGCTGGGGGGAAACTATGGCTACACCTTC
15 | . | TRBJ1-5 | once | TRBV12-3/TRBV12-4 | CTSRTVGVGNQPQHF | TGTACCAGCAGGACCGTGGGTGTGGGCAATCAGCCCCAGCATTTT
14 | . | TRBJ1-1 | few | TRBV3-1 | CASSARPENTEAFF | TGTGCCAGCAGCGCCCGACCAGAGAACACTGAAGCTTTCTTT
15 | . | TRBJ2-6 | many | TRBV20-1 | CSALPTGSGANVLTF | TGCAGTGCACTCCCTACGGGGTCTGGGGCCAACGTCCTGACTTTC
17 | . | TRBJ1-5 | . | TRBV6-4 | CASFDQRRTLSNQPQHF | TGTGCCAGCTTCGACCAACGACGCACCCTTAGCAATCAGCCCCAGCATTTT
16 | . | TRBJ1-5 | many | TRBV3-1 | CASSQGSTANNQPQHF | TGTGCCAGCAGCCAAGGTTCGACGGCTAACAATCAGCCCCAGCATTTT
15 | . | TRBJ2-3 | many | TRBV29-1 | CSVAPRGSFADTQYF | TGCAGCGTGGCCCCAAGGGGGTCGTTCGCAGATACGCAGTATTTT
12 | . | TRBJ1-2 | many | TRBV6-1 | CASSEQSYGYTF | TGTGCCAGCAGTGAACAGAGCTATGGCTACACCTTC
17 | . | TRBJ2-7 | . | TRBV21-1 | CASSRRASGSQTYEQYF | TGTGCCAGCAGCAGGAGGGCTAGCGGGAGCCAAACCTACGAGCAGTACTTC
11 | . | TRBJ2-1 | . | TRBV21-1 | CASSGDNEQFF | TGTGCCAGCTCGGGGGACAATGAGCAGTTCTTC
15 | TRBD1 | TRBJ2-5 | . | TRBV5-1 | CASSFDGDRQETQYF | TGCGCCAGCAGCTTCGACGGGGACAGACAAGAGACCCAGTACTTC
17 | TRBD1 | TRBJ2-7 | . | TRBV20-1 | CSARERPRQGSNYEQYF | TGCAGTGCTAGAGAAAGACCCCGACAGGGATCTAACTACGAGCAGTACTTC
12 | . | TRBJ1-2 | few | TRBV18 | CASSPGGKPYTF | TGTGCCAGCTCACCAGGGGGAAAGCCCTACACCTTC
12 | . | TRBJ2-4 | few | TRBV29-1 | CSATSGPDIQYF | TGCAGCGCCACCTCGGGACCGGACATTCAGTACTTC
12 | . | TRBJ2-3 | . | TRBV12-3/TRBV12-4 | CASSVSPAAQYF | TGTGCCAGCAGTGTCAGCCCGGCGGCGCAGTATTTT
16 | TRBD2 | TRBJ2-1 | . | TRBV20-1 | CSAKARASGSRNEQFF | TGCAGTGCTAAAGCGAGGGCTAGCGGGAGCAGGAATGAGCAGTTCTTC
14 | TRBD2 | TRBJ2-5 | few | TRBV5-1 | CASSSGGVRETQYF | TGCGCCAGCTCGTCGGGGGGGGTAAGAGAGACCCAGTACTTC
14 | . | TRBJ1-4 | . | TRBV6-6 | CASSRPTTNEKLFF | TGTGCCAGCAGCCGTCCCACAACTAATGAAAAACTGTTTTTT
15 | . | TRBJ2-1 | few | TRBV20-1 | CSARPLDLGYNEQFF | TGCAGTGCTAGACCGCTGGACTTGGGATACAATGAGCAGTTCTTC
14 | . | TRBJ2-3 | few | TRBV12-3/TRBV12-4 | CASSLRGASDTQYF | TGTGCCAGCAGTTTACGGGGGGCTTCGGATACGCAGTATTTT
13 | TRBD2 | TRBJ2-4 | . | TRBV20-1 | CSAMTSGVEEQYF | TGCAGTGCTATGACTAGCGGAGTCGAGGAGCAGTACTTC
15 | TRBD2 | TRBJ2-7 | once | TRBV6-1 | CASSDWTRSSYEQYF | TGTGCCAGCAGTGATTGGACTAGGAGCTCCTACGAGCAGTACTTC
15 | TRBD1 | TRBJ2-1 | few | TRBV7-8 | CASNPTGNRYNEQFF | TGTGCCAGCAACCCGACAGGGAACCGGTACAATGAGCAGTTCTTC
13 | . | TRBJ2-1 | few | TRBV20-1 | CSAILPPTSEQFF | TGCAGTGCTATTCTCCCCCCGACCAGTGAGCAGTTCTTC
15 | . | TRBJ2-5 | many | TRBV6-4 | CASSERAGAQETQYF | TGTGCCAGCAGTGAACGAGCAGGGGCCCAAGAGACCCAGTACTTC
16 | . | TRBJ2-7 | few | TRBV10-3 | CAISEWVARENYEQYF | TGTGCCATCAGTGAGTGGGTGGCTAGGGAGAATTACGAGCAGTACTTC
17 | . | TRBJ1-3 | few | TRBV4-1 | CASSQDPGTHSGNTIYF | TGCGCCAGCAGCCAAGATCCAGGGACTCACTCTGGAAACACCATATATTTT